The 8 T cell receptor beta chains reported below all come from one sample, sequenced in a study of shared clonotypes between healthy human individuals. The data were produced by immunoSEQ multiplex PCR, yet TCRdb's version contains in-frame clones alone and is incomplete. The table lists about 1.5 million clones, 96% of them singletons. The sample taken for sequencing was naive CD4+ T cells sorted from blood. Subset denoted: CD45RA+ positively selected. Receptors originate from a man aged 25 to 45 in good health.

This clone was observed a single time. The rearrangement uses TRBV27 and TRBJ1-3; possible D gene TRBD1, 5 bases. V lost 5 bases and J lost 0, with 14 bases in between. This CDR3 spans 16 amino acids. Germline values: CDR1 MNHEY, CDR2 SMNVEV (reference sequence). The CDR3 DNA reads as TGTGCCAGCAGTCCCCGTGGGGCCGGCTCTGGAAACACCATATATTTT. Translation: CASSPRGAGSGNTIYF.

The rearrangement joins TRBV21-1 to TRBJ2-1; the table's D call of TRBD1 was not tested on the DNA. TRBV21-1 is annotated as a pseudogene. This CDR3 comprises 11 residues. The CDR3 reads CASDRYNEQFF. The DNA of the CDR3 is TGTGCCAGCGACAGATACAATGAGCAGTTCTTC.

The rearrangement links TRBV29-1 to TRBJ2-1, with D unclear. The germline V gene encodes CDR1 SQVTM and CDR2 ANQGSEA. There are 14 residues in the CDR3. V was trimmed by 4 bases and J by 1 base, leaving 11 bases between them. CDR3 in DNA: TGCAGCGTTGCCTCGCAGAGGTCCTACAATGAGCAGTTCTTC. It is translated as CSVASQRSYNEQFF.

The rearrangement links TRBV9 to TRBJ2-1, with 8 bases fitting TRBD2. The V segment lost 0 bases and the J segment 3 bases; nucleotides outside the gene matches: 5. CDR1 is SGDLS, CDR2 YYNGEE, per germline. This CDR3 has 16 residues. In nucleotides, the CDR3 is TGTGCCAGCAGCGTAGAAGCGGGAGTTGTCTACAATGAGCAGTTCTTC. Protein: CASSVEAGVVYNEQFF.

V gene TRBV7-8 combines with J gene TRBJ2-7, with 15 nucleotides matching TRBD2. The CDR3 has 18 amino acids. J gave up 2 bases and V 0 bases, and 5 bases lay outside the gene matches. Germline lookup yields CDR1 SGHVS and CDR2 FQNEAQ. In DNA, the CDR3 is TGTGCCAGCAGCTTAGCATTGGGACTAGCGGGAGGAGCCTACGAGCAGTACTTC. It specifies CASSLALGLAGGAYEQYF.

The rearrangement uses TRBV11-3 and TRBJ2-7; the D gene is possibly TRBD2 (5 bases). The V end lost 1 base, the J end lost 2 bases, and 6 bases lay between the germline ends. This CDR3 is 13 amino acids long. The V gene's germline CDR1 is SGHNT and CDR2 YENEEA. In nucleotides, the CDR3 is TGTGCCAGCAGCTTAGCGGGGACCTACGAGCAGTACTTC. This translates into CASSLAGTYEQYF.

The chain uses TRBV18 and TRBJ1-4; tentative D call: TRBD1 (5 bases). The length of the CDR3 is 18 residues. Germline values: CDR1 KGHSH, CDR2 LQKENI. Deletions cut 1 base from V and 4 bases from J, with 19 bases between. The CDR3, as DNA: TGTGCCAGCTCACCACTGACTTCGGGACTTCAGGGTAATGAAAAACTGTTTTTT. It translates to CASSPLTSGLQGNEKLFF.

The chain has TRBV6-5 and TRBJ1-5; TRBD1 aligns across 12 bases. There are 14 residues in the CDR3. CDR1 is MNHEY and CDR2 is SVGAGI in the germline V gene. Unmatched junction bases numbered 4, after V lost 8 bases and J lost 5 bases. CDR3 in amino acids: CASGDRGPYQPQHF. As DNA, the CDR3 is TGTGCCAGCGGGGACAGGGGGCCGTATCAGCCCCAGCATTTT.